This T cell receptor beta chain appears in the sequencing data of a study of response to subunit inactivated influenza vaccine. Study conclusions and caveats: The study's authors posited that every seasonal influenza vaccination enlists few new T cells.

One entry per CDR3 protein, called by TCRdb with MiXCR from the RT-PCR reads. The sample lists 200,000 to 300,000 distinct CDR3 sequences; about 12% were seen once. This clonotype showed up many times. Its antigen is not known. The V end lost 2 bases, the J end lost 2 bases, and 9 bases lay between the germline ends. Germline V CDR1 and CDR2: MNHEY, SVGEGT. The CDR3 extends over 14 amino acids. The TCR originated in a man aged 45-65 years who received an inactivated influenza vaccine. The chain uses TRBV6-2 or TRBV6-3 and TRBJ1-2, with a weak D call TRBD1 (5 bases). Here the sequenced sample was non-naive T cells sorted from PBMCs, taken around 14 days before vaccination. CDR3 sequence reads: CASSYLDTNYGYTF. The CDR3 region has the DNA TGTGCCAGCAGTTACCTGGACACGAACTATGGCTACACCTTC.